Below are 28 T cell receptor beta chains sequenced from a single sample in a study of spatial heterogeneity in lung cancer. Time point here: sample taken at primary tumor resection. TCRdb processed the 5' RACE reads anew with MiXCR; each CDR3 protein has one entry. The sample holds tens of thousands of distinct CDR3 sequences, approximately 5.5% seen once. The specimen comprised PBMCs, sampled at surgery. These TCRs come from a female donor with early-stage non-small cell lung cancer.

In this sample, this clonotype turned up many times. The J gene is TRBJ2-4, the V gene TRBV2; tentative D call: TRBD1 (5 bases). In germline, CDR1 is SNHLY, CDR2 FYNNEI. V was shortened by 7 bases and J by 1 base, with 11 bases between the two germline ends. CDR3 length equals 14 residues. CDR3 coding DNA: TGTGCCAGCAAAGAATGGGGCGCCAAAAACATTCAGTACTTC. Amino acid sequence: CASKEWGAKNIQYF.

This clonotype was detected many times. The chain joins TRBV5-1 to TRBJ2-7, with TRBD1 matching over 7 bases. The length of the CDR3 is 14 residues. Per the germline V gene, CDR1 is SGHRS and CDR2 is YFSETQ. V trimming: 1 base; J trimming: 2 bases; junction bases outside the gene matches: 3. CDR3 region: CASSLQGDTYEQYF. The CDR3 coding sequence is TGCGCCAGCAGCTTGCAGGGGGATACCTACGAGCAGTACTTC.

Many counts were recorded for this clonotype. The V gene is TRBV3-1, the J gene TRBJ1-1; TRBD1 might be the D (5 bases). Trimming removed 0 bases from V and 2 bases from J, with 10 bases in between. In germline, CDR1 is LGHDT, CDR2 YNNKEL (reference sequence). This CDR3 has 15 residues. The CDR3 spells CASSQELGTNTEAFF. The CDR3 nucleotides are TGTGCCAGCAGCCAAGAGTTAGGGACCAACACTGAAGCTTTCTTT.

At least ten counts were recorded for this clonotype. This sequence joins TRBV12-3 or TRBV12-4 and TRBJ1-1, with 11 nucleotides matching TRBD1. This CDR3 comprises 13 residues. V was clipped by 6 bases and J by 11 bases; unmatched bases: 8. The CDR3 reads CASRADRGLRAFF. The CDR3 coding sequence is TGTGCCAGCAGGGCGGACAGGGGGCTGAGGGCTTTCTTT.

This clonotype came up many times. The chain joins TRBV20-1 to TRBJ2-5; 8 bases are shared with TRBD2. Germline CDR1 and CDR2: DFQATT and SNEGSKA (reference sequence). Trimming took 7 bases from V and 1 from J; bases not matched to a gene: 5. CDR3 length: 13 residues. The CDR3 sequence: CSGGGLGQETQYF. CDR3 nucleotide sequence: TGCAGTGGCGGGGGGTTGGGCCAAGAGACCCAGTACTTC.

This clonotype was counted ten times or more. V usage is TRBV12-3 or TRBV12-4 and J usage is TRBJ1-6; TRBD1 matches at 9 bases. V shed 4 bases and J 5 bases; nucleotides not matched to a gene: 3. The CDR3 is 15 amino acids. The CDR3 protein is CASSYGQGHNSPLHF. The DNA for the CDR3 is TGTGCCAGCAGTTATGGACAGGGGCATAATTCACCCCTCCACTTT.

This clonotype came up a few times. The junction does not match germline at one end; this may be a read error. V gene TRBV6-1 combines with J gene TRBJ1-6, with D hard to call. The germline gives CDR1 MNHNS, CDR2 SASEGT. CDR3 size: 15 residues. Here the CDR3 reads CVSSGGLLIWSPLHF. The CDR3, as DNA: TGTGTCAGCAGTGGCGGACTTCTCATATGGTCACCCCTCCACTTT.

This clonotype has a count of ten or more. The chain links TRBV4-1 to TRBJ2-7; possibly TRBD2 for D (6 bases). This CDR3 comprises 14 residues. Germline values: CDR1 MGHRA, CDR2 YSYEKL. Trimming stripped 2 bases from V and 2 bases from J, with 10 bases between. The DNA of the CDR3 is TGCGCCAGCAGCCAAACTAGCTCCACCTACGAGCAGTACTTC. Amino acid sequence: CASSQTSSTYEQYF.

Written as DNA, the CDR3 is TGTGCCAGCAGCCGGAGCGGAGGTCAGCCCCAGCATTTT. Translating it yields CASSRSGGQPQHF. The rearrangement uses TRBV3-1 and TRBJ1-5; D uncertain. The CDR3 sequence is 13 residues long. Germline CDR1 reads LGHDT; CDR2 reads YNNKEL (reference sequence). Trimming took 4 bases from V and 6 from J, leaving 10 bases between them.

This clonotype was found many times. The chain uses TRBV7-9 and TRBJ2-7, with TRBD1 as a possible D gene (6 bases). Germline V gene lookup returns CDR1 SEHNR and CDR2 FQNEAQ (reference sequence). V lost 3 bases and J lost 5, with 14 bases in between. This CDR3 contains 14 residues. The CDR3 DNA reads as TGTGCCAGCAGCTTTGTGACAGGAAGCAACGAGCAGTACTTC. Translated, it gives CASSFVTGSNEQYF. The variable domain in full, completed from reference TRBV7-9 and TRBJ2-7, reads DTGVSQNPRHKITKRGQNVTFRCDPISEHNRLYWYRQTLGQGPEFLTYFQNEAQLEKSRLLSDRFSAERPKGSFSTLEIQRTEQGDSAMYLCASSFVTGSNEQYFGPGTRLTVT.

The chain links TRBV19 to TRBJ1-5; the D is unclear. The V end was cut by 5 bases, the J end by 2 bases, with 10 bases between. Germline loops: CDR1 LNHDA, CDR2 SQIVND (reference sequence). This CDR3 region has 14 residues. Written as DNA, the CDR3 is TGTGCCAGTAGTGTCCGTATGGGCAATCAGCCCCAGCATTTT. As protein: CASSVRMGNQPQHF.

This clonotype was observed at least ten times. The rearrangement joins TRBV6-2 or TRBV6-3 to TRBJ2-2; no clear D gene. The germline gives CDR1 MNHEY, CDR2 SVGEGT. Trimming stripped 4 bases from V and 5 bases from J, with 11 bases between. This CDR3 spans 14 amino acids. DNA for the CDR3: TGTGCCAGCAGTTCGGAGATTTGGACCGGGGAGCTGTTTTTT. Translated, it gives CASSSEIWTGELFF.

This clonotype has at least ten counts. The rearrangement links TRBV5-1 to TRBJ2-3; D uncertain. Trimming took 4 bases from V and 2 from J, leaving 17 bases between them. The germline V gene encodes CDR1 SGHRS and CDR2 YFSETQ. This CDR3 is 16 amino acids long. CDR3 in amino acids: CASSPQPGPSTDTQYF. DNA for the CDR3: TGCGCCAGCAGCCCCCAGCCCGGGCCCTCCACAGATACGCAGTATTTT.

This clonotype showed up many times. The chain has TRBV5-1 and TRBJ1-6; no definite D call. Trimming cost V 4 bases and J 14 bases, with 22 bases left between them. CDR3 length: 15 amino acids. In germline, CDR1 is SGHRS, CDR2 YFSETQ. CDR3 residues: CASSNGPALEFTLHF. The CDR3 DNA sequence: TGCGCCAGCAGCAACGGGCCGGCGCTAGAATTCACCCTCCACTTT.

The rearrangement uses TRBV7-3 and TRBJ2-3, with D possibly TRBD2 on 5 matching bases. CDR1 and CDR2 (germline): SGHTA, FQGTGA. Trimming pared 2 bases from V and 4 bases from J, leaving 10 bases between. The CDR3 runs to 14 residues. The CDR3 is CASSLGGRPDTQYF. DNA for the CDR3: TGTGCCAGCAGCTTAGGCGGGCGCCCAGATACGCAGTATTTT.

The rearrangement uses TRBV28 and TRBJ1-1; no firm D call. Per germline, CDR1 MDHEN and CDR2 SYDVKM. This CDR3 is built from 14 residues. V was pared by 3 bases and J by 1 base, with 9 bases between. The CDR3 reads CASSFRAQNTEAFF. The CDR3 DNA sequence: TGTGCCAGCAGTTTCCGGGCCCAGAACACTGAAGCTTTCTTT.

This clonotype was picked up many times. The chain couples TRBV7-2 to TRBJ1-1, with TRBD1 identical over 7 bases. With V trimmed by 4 bases and J by 2 bases, 10 bases remained unmatched. The length of the CDR3 is 16 residues. Germline CDR1 and CDR2: SGHTA and FQGNSA. DNA of the CDR3: TGTGCCAGCAGCTACGCCTCGACAGGGATTAACACTGAAGCTTTCTTT. It translates to CASSYASTGINTEAFF.

The chain carries TRBV20-1 and TRBJ2-3; 8 bases fit TRBD1. The length of the CDR3 is 15 residues. V gave up 4 bases and J gave up 1 base; unmatched junction bases: 7. CDR1 is DFQATT, CDR2 SNEGSKA, per germline (reference sequence). Here the CDR3 reads CSATPGTGRTDTQYF. In DNA form, the CDR3 reads TGCAGTGCTACCCCCGGGACAGGCCGCACAGATACGCAGTATTTT.

This clonotype was seen ten or more times. This rearrangement joins TRBV7-9 to TRBJ1-1, with 7 positions matching TRBD1. CDR3 length equals 14 residues. Trimming at V came to 5 bases and at J to 5 bases, leaving 8 bases not matched to a gene. Germline-derived CDR1 and CDR2 are SEHNR and FQNEAQ (reference sequence). The CDR3 DNA reads TGTGCCAGCAGCACCCTGGACAGGCGAACTGAAGCTTTCTTT. Its translation is CASSTLDRRTEAFF.

Only a few counts were recorded for this clonotype. One end of the junction varies from germline; a read error may be responsible. The chain couples TRBV4-2 to TRBJ2-1, with D perhaps TRBD1 or TRBD2 (6 bases each). Germline V gives CDR1 LGHNA, CDR2 YNFKEQ. The CDR3 extends over 16 amino acids. CDR3 bases: TGTGTCAGCAGCCCCCAGTGGAGGGGGGACAACAATGAGCAGTTCTTC. Translated, it gives CVSSPQWRGDNNEQFF.

This clonotype was picked up many times. CDR3 sequence (DNA): TGTGCCAGCAGCTGGACCGGGGGACTGTTTTTT. This sequence encodes CASSWTGGLFF. The gene calls are TRBV28 and TRBJ1-4, with D possibly TRBD1 on 5 matching bases. Germline values: CDR1 MDHEN, CDR2 SYDVKM. This CDR3 contains 11 residues. The V gene lost 6 bases and the J gene lost 13 bases, with 12 bases spanning the gap.

This clonotype was recorded many times. The chain couples TRBV12-3 or TRBV12-4 to TRBJ2-3; D remains unclear. The CDR3 contains 11 residues. The V gene lost 3 bases and the J gene lost 5 bases, with 3 bases spanning the gap. The chain's CDR3 is CASSFGDTQYF. The CDR3 nucleotides read TGTGCCAGCAGTTTCGGAGATACGCAGTATTTT.

This clonotype was counted ten times or more. The chain uses TRBV4-2 and TRBJ2-6, with a tentative D call TRBD2 (6 bases). V lost 0 bases, J lost 1 base, and 7 bases lay in between. CDR1 LGHNA and CDR2 YNFKEQ come from the germline V gene. This CDR3 has 16 amino acids. The CDR3 spells CASSQEGGSGANVLTF. CDR3 nucleotide sequence: TGTGCCAGCAGCCAAGAGGGGGGTTCTGGGGCCAACGTCCTGACTTTC.

This clonotype has at least ten counts. The chain has TRBV28 and TRBJ2-7, with TRBD2 matching 8 bases. The CDR3 runs 13 residues. Germline V CDR1 and CDR2: MDHEN, SYDVKM. With 5 bases clipped from V and 7 bases from J, the junction kept 7 bases outside the gene matches. CDR3 DNA sequence: TGTGCCAGCAGTCGGGGGGGAACAGGGGAGCAGTACTTC. Amino acids: CASSRGGTGEQYF.

This clonotype was seen many times. This sequence joins TRBV12-3 or TRBV12-4 and TRBJ2-1; D perhaps matches TRBD2 (6 bases). This CDR3 spans 12 amino acids. Trimming took off 4 bases at V and 10 bases at J, with 11 bases between the two ends. CDR3 loop: CASSSRGLEQFF. The DNA for the CDR3 is TGTGCCAGCAGTTCCAGAGGACTAGAGCAGTTCTTC.

This clonotype has just a few counts. The chain joins TRBV10-3 to TRBJ2-1, with D maybe TRBD2 (5 bases). With 10 bases removed from V and 1 base from J, the gap between germline ends came to 17 bases. Germline V lookup: CDR1 ENHRY, CDR2 SYGVKD. This CDR3 spans 15 amino acids. The CDR3 DNA reads as TGTGCCAGCATGACCTACGGGGTTTCCTACAATGAGCAGTTCTTC. Translating it yields CASMTYGVSYNEQFF.

This clonotype has only a few counts. The chain combines TRBV18 with TRBJ2-7; TRBD1 agrees at 8 bases. Germline trimming cut 2 bases from V and 7 bases from J; bases unmatched to any gene: 22. Germline V gene data show CDR1 as KGHSH and CDR2 as LQKENI. The CDR3 extends over 19 amino acids. CDR3 protein: CASSPAGPGGASSLGEQYF. For the CDR3, the DNA is TGTGCCAGCTCACCAGCCGGGCCAGGGGGCGCCTCGAGTCTCGGGGAGCAGTACTTC.

This clonotype came up many times. The CDR3 sequence is CSAMGQMNTEAFF. The CDR3 DNA sequence: TGCAGCGCTATGGGACAGATGAACACTGAAGCTTTCTTT. The chain combines TRBV29-1 with TRBJ1-1, with 7 bases aligning to TRBD1. V was pared by 7 bases and J by 0 bases, with 5 bases of the junction left unmatched. The CDR3 loop spans 13 amino acids. From germline, CDR1 is SQVTM and CDR2 ANQGSEA.